This TCR beta chain was recovered during a study of T cell responses to AZD1222 COVID-19 vaccine (dated by TCRdb to the early 2020s). Background for the entire study: AZD1222 recipients with second doses at about 4 weeks or about 12 weeks were pooled, because spike-specific TCR depth and breadth did not differ between schedules. A total of approximately 250 trial participants underwent TCR sequencing, of whom about 210 had received two doses of AZD1222 and around 25 had received two doses of the MenACWY control vaccine. Trial participants were enrolled by age into subgroups of 18-55, 56-69 and 70-plus years, and around 140, 26 and 57 TCR-sequenced participants, respectively, were included in these subgroups. What the authors observed across the whole study: Because no samples from the day 14 peak response were available, repertoires could be characterized only after the peak T cell response. CD4 TCRs associated with the vaccine covered the entire spike protein, and the dominant responses were in regions 160-218 and 743-854. Reportedly, close to half of the unique spike-specific TCRs recognized epitopes lying outside the regions that are mutated in the B.1.351 and B.1.1.7 variants. Conclusions about previously exposed vaccinees were limited because only six AZD1222 recipients were SARS-CoV-2 seropositive at baseline. After two AZD1222 doses, both the breadth and the depth of spike-specific TCRs were significantly higher than at day 0 and than in MenACWY recipients. The 56-69-year group was small, and its depth increase did not reach significance, likely because of low power. Participants were mostly white British, with more females than males. The authors suggested clonal diversity may have been underestimated.

This clone was detected a few times. The antigen it recognizes is unknown. No much larger clone is present one base from it, and per-base qualities are unavailable. The CDR3 regions of human TCRbeta chains were analyzed by immunosequencing. From the authors' description of their analysis: TCRs in the repertoires were compared against a reference library of SARS-CoV-2-specific TCRs that had been generated with the MIRA antigen-specificity platform. Breadth meant the fraction of unique TCRs that were SARS-CoV-2-associated, whereas depth meant the fraction of total T cells that were SARS-CoV-2-associated. Using the MIRA data, every spike-specific TCR was mapped to the spike region that the TCR reacted to and assigned to either a CD4 or a CD8 class. Log10-transformed breadth and depth values were compared by one-way ANOVA with Sidak's multiple comparisons tests. The table comes from immuneACCESS by way of TCRdb, which keeps in-frame sequences with V and J called. Part of the clones is missing from these tables; in studies checked, under half for an unresolved V gene and the rest for unknown reasons. Clone size and V and J calls were adopted from that table, with D and trimming inferred from the DNA. The sample includes 100,000 to 140,000 clones, with approximately 86% observed a single time. The ten largest clones take up around 4.5% of the sample.

The time point label, read with the paper, signifies: baseline before first vaccination. Vaccinee samples came from UK trials COV001 and COV002, including a single-blind randomized controlled phase 2/3 trial of AZD1222 (ChAdOx1 nCoV-19) in healthy adults. For TCRbeta chain sequencing, PBMC samples from trial participants were taken at day 0 and at day 28 after the second dose. This clonotype originated in an adult in good health. The sequences come from peripheral blood, collected on day 0 of AZD1222 vaccination.

The DNA is TGTGCCAGCAGCGAAAGACAGCTCCGCAGCTCTGGAAACACCATATATTTT. Its coded protein is CASSERQLRSSGNTIYF. The rearrangement joined TRBV7-6 to TRBJ1-3; possibly the D gene is TRBD1, per 5 matching bases. Looking up the germline V gene yields CDR1 SGHVS and CDR2 FNYEAQ. The cysteine opens and the phenylalanine closes a CDR3 of 17 amino acids. The sequence is cut down to CDR3 DNA, 51 bases in frame from base 1. V is reduced by 5 bases and J by 0 bases, leaving a spacing of 17 bases between them.